This T cell receptor beta chain was sequenced in a study of CD8+ T cells in alopecia areata. Treatment described: oral pan-JAK inhibitor, 5-10 mg twice daily. Points on this clone: Its antigen is still unknown. The identical CDR3 is also encoded by other nucleotide sequences in the sample.

Overall study results and limits: With just one nonresponder, it is still uncertain whether baseline CD8+ expansion relates to response.

Germline CDR1 and CDR2: SGHTA and FQGNSA. V lost 5 bases to trimming and J lost 3 bases, with 6 bases between them. The CDR3 has 12 residues. TCR sequencing used cDNA made by reverse transcription of extracted RNA. Data came from immunoSEQ multiplex PCR; TCRdb stores just in-frame clones and leaves some out. The sample carries around 300,000 clones, 60% recorded once. V usage is TRBV7-2 and J usage is TRBJ2-3; no definite D call. The clonotype comes from a human donor with alopecia areata. The sequencing here drew on CD4+ T cells sorted from blood, taken at roughly week 52, from a patient treated with tofacitinib. The CDR3, as DNA: TGTGCCAGCAGCCTGGGGACAGATACGCAGTATTTT. This gives the protein CASSLGTDTQYF.